This entry is about one TCR beta chain. The antigen is undetermined. This CDR3 comprises 14 residues. Trimming removed 7 bases at V and 0 bases at J, with 11 bases between. This specimen belongs to a study of regulatory T cells in long-lasting Graves disease. Study-level findings and limits: More public clonotypes were shared by persistent patients (2,741) than by new patients (around 990). Persistent disease samples used TRBV28, TRBJ1-2 and TRBJ2-5 preferentially.

Building of the TCR beta libraries involved iRepertoire HTBI primers and Arm-PCR of CDR3 regions. TCRdb independently ran MiXCR on the multiplex PCR reads; one entry per CDR3 protein. Here the sample spans fewer than 400,000 distinct CDR3 sequences, roughly 18% being singletons. The sample's time point: newly diagnosed GD, antithyroid drugs for less than 3 months. After RNA was extracted from PBMCs, the TCR library was made from it. Criteria from the American Thyroid Association guidelines were applied to diagnose Graves' disease. The chain has TRBV12-3 or TRBV12-4 and TRBJ2-3; TRBD2 might be the D (6 bases). The sequencing here drew on peripheral blood mononuclear cells (PBMCs), taken at new diagnosis, from a patient treated with antithyroid drugs. The clonotype comes from a female donor with Graves disease. The CDR3 here is CASKPGTSTDTQYF. The CDR3 DNA follows: TGTGCCAGCAAACCCGGGACTAGCACAGATACGCAGTATTTT.